This TCR beta chain was sequenced for a study of CD8 T cells in Susac syndrome. Trimming stripped 4 bases from V and 1 base from J, with 10 bases between. The germline V gene encodes CDR1 LGHNA and CDR2 YSLEER. There are 14 residues in the CDR3. Reverse transcription of roughly 0.5 to 1 ug RNA used random hexamers. Using its own MiXCR run on the immunoSEQ multiplex PCR reads, TCRdb lists one record per CDR3 protein. Of roughly 110,000 distinct CDR3 sequences listed, roughly 94% are singletons. V usage is TRBV4-3 and J usage is TRBJ1-1; TRBD1 might be the D (6 bases). Source material: CD8+ T cells from PBMCs. This sequence originates from a human donor with Susac syndrome. The CDR3 spells CASSPGGGNTEAFF. As DNA, the CDR3 is TGCGCCAGCAGCCCGGGGGGCGGGAACACTGAAGCTTTCTTT.